The 4 T cell receptor beta chains reported below all come from one sample, sequenced in a study of OX40 agonist ivuxolimab in advanced cancers. The method was immunoSEQ multiplex PCR; TCRdb's version includes in-frame clones alone and lacks a portion of them. The sample lists almost 35,000 clones, under 90% occurring once. This specimen was CD4+ or CD8+ T cells sorted from blood, taken in a trial of the OX40 agonist ivuxolimab. The receptors shown here come from an adult with an advanced solid tumor such as melanoma, head and neck, liver or kidney cancer.

A few counts support this clone. J is TRBJ2-3 and V is TRBV5-6, with D possibly matching TRBD1 (5 bases). From germline, CDR1 is SGHDT and CDR2 YYEEEE. Deletions cut 0 bases from V and 4 bases from J, with 9 bases between. This CDR3 has 14 residues. The CDR3 region has the DNA TGTGCCAGCAGCTTGGTCCAGGGTGCAGATACGCAGTATTTT. Protein product: CASSLVQGADTQYF.

J is TRBJ2-4 and V is TRBV2; 9 bases are a match to TRBD1. Trimming cost V 7 bases and J 1 base; bases outside gene matches: 8. Looked up from germline, CDR1 is SNHLY and CDR2 is FYNNEI. The CDR3 runs 16 residues. Written as DNA, the CDR3 is TGTGCCAGCACAGTGGATACAGGGGGCGCCAAAAACATTCAGTACTTC. It specifies CASTVDTGGAKNIQYF.

The rearrangement joins TRBV10-1 to TRBJ2-7, with a weak D call TRBD2 (5 bases). Trimming took 11 bases from V and 0 from J, leaving 11 bases between them. Per the germline V gene, CDR1 is WNHNN and CDR2 is SYGVQD (reference sequence). This CDR3 contains 12 residues. CDR3 residues: CARTGVSYEQYF. CDR3 nucleotide sequence: TGCGCCCGCACCGGGGTCTCCTACGAGCAGTACTTC.

This rearrangement joins TRBV5-1 to TRBJ2-3, with 7 bases matching TRBD1. Trimming at V came to 4 bases and at J to 3 bases, leaving 8 bases not matched to a gene. Germline values: CDR1 SGHRS, CDR2 YFSETQ. The CDR3 consists of 15 residues. The CDR3 loop reads CASSETGTETDTQYF. DNA for the CDR3: TGCGCCAGCAGCGAAACCGGGACAGAAACAGATACGCAGTATTTT.